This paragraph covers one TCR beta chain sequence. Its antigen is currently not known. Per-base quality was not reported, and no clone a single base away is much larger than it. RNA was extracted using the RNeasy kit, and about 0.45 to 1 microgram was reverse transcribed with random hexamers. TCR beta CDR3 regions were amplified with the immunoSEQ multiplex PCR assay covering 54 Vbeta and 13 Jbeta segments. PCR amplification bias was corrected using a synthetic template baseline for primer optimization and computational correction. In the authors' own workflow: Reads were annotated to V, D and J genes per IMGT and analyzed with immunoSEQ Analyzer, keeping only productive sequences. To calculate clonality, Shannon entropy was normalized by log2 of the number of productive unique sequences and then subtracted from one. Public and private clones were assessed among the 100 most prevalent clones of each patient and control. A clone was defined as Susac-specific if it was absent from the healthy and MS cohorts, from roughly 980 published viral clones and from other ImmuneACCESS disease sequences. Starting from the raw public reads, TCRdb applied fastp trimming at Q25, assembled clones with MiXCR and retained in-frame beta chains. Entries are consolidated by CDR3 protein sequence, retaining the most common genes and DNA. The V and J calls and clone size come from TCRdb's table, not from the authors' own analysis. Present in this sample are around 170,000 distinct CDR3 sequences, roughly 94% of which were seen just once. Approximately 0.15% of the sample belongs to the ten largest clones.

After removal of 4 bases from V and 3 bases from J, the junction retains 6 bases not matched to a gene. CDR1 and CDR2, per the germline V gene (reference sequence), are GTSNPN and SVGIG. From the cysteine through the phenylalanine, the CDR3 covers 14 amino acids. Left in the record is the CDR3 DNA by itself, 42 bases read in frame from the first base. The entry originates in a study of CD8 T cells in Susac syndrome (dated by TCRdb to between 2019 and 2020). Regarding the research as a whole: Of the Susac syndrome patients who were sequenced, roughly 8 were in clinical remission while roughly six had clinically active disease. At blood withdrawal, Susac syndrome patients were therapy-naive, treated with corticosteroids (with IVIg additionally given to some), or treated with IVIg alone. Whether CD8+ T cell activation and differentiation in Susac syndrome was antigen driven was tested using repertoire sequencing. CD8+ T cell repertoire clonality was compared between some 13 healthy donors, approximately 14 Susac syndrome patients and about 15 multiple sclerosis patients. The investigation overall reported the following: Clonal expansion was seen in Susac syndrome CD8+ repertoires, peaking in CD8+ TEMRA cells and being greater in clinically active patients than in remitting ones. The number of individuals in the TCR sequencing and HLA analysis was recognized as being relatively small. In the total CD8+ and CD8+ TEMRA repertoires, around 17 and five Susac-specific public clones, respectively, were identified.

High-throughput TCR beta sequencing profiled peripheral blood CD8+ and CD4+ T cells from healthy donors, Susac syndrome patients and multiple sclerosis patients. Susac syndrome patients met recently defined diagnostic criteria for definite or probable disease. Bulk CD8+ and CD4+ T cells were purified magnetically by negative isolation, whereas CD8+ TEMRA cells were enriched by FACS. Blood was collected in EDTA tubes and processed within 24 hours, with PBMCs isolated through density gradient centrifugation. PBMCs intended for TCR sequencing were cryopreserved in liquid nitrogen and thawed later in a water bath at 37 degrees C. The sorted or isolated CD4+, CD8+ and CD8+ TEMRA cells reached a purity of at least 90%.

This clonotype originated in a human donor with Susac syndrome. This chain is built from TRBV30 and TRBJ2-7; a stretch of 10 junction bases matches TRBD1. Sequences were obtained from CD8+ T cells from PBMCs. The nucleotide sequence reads TGTGCCTGGACCCCGGGACAGGGGATCTACGAGCAGTACTTC. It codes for CAWTPGQGIYEQYF.